Here is one TCR beta chain with its context. Its antigen is not known. V was clipped by 4 bases and J by 2 bases, with 14 bases between them. Germline V CDR1 and CDR2: WSHSY, SAAADI. This CDR3 has 15 residues. The authors obtained approximately 2.1 micrograms of genomic DNA from cryopreserved PBMCs for TCR beta libraries. Using immunoSEQ multiplex PCR, the repertoire was profiled, and TCRdb retains in-frame clones only, with some absent. The sample contains just under 70,000 clones, under 70% of which appear only once. The data belong to a study of cytotoxic CD8 clonotypes in ibrutinib-treated CLL. Broader study findings: Clonality went higher at ibrutinib response and then dropped back toward baseline at progression. Sampling time points were not equivalent between sustained-remission and progressing patients.

The J gene is TRBJ1-1, the V gene TRBV10-2; unclear D gene. The source material was PBMCs, sampled after 12 months of ibrutinib treatment. This receptor was taken from a human donor with chronic lymphocytic leukemia. CDR3 coding DNA: TGCGCCAGCAGTGCGGAGGGTCGTGGTAACACTGAAGCTTTCTTT. Translated: CASSAEGRGNTEAFF.